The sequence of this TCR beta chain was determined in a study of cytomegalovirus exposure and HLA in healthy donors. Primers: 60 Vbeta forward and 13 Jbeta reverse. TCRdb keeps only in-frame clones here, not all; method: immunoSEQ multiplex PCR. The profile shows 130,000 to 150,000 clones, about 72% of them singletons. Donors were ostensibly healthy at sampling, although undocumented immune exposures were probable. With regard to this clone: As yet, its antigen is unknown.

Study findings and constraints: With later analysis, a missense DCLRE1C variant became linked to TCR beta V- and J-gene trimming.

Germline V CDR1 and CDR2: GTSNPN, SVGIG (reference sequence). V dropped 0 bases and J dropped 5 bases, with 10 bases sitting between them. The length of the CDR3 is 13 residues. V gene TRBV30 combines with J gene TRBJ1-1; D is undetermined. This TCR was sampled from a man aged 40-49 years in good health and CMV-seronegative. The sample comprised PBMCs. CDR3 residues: CAWSVRSGTEAFF. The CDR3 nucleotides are TGTGCCTGGAGTGTCAGGTCTGGGACTGAAGCTTTCTTT.